The sequence of this T cell receptor beta chain was determined in a study of blood T cell repertoires in COVID-19. The germline gives CDR1 SGHTA, CDR2 FQGNSA. This CDR3 is 13 amino acids long. Trimming removed 5 bases at V and 5 bases at J, with 12 bases between. The assay was immunoSEQ multiplex PCR, and TCRdb's table has in-frame clones only and misses some. The sample includes around 220,000 clones, approximately 84% of them seen just once. Sequencing was done on a sample of peripheral blood. The chain uses TRBV7-2 and TRBJ1-2; D gene uncertain. This receptor was identified in a middle-aged man with active or convalescent COVID-19. As DNA, the CDR3 is TGTGCCAGCAGCCTCAGGTCGGGGTATGGCTACACCTTC. Its protein is CASSLRSGYGYTF.